This T cell receptor beta chain was observed in a study of blood T cells in healthy people across ages. General study results and limits: Age brought a roughly linear fall in TCR beta diversity measured per million T cells. Across samples, TCR beta diversity tracked strongly with naive T cell percentage.

Many counts were recorded for this clonotype. The antigen is not known. Alongside a J-beta primer mix, a sample-barcoded 5' primer served in a second PCR lasting roughly 6 to 11 cycles. Every molecule of cDNA carried a tag from a template-switch adaptor with 12 random nucleotides. TCRdb recomputed calls from the 5' RACE reads with MiXCR, one row per CDR3 protein. The sample records more than 700,000 distinct CDR3 sequences, 46% being singletons. Germline-derived CDR1 and CDR2 are SGHVS and FNYEAQ. This CDR3 has 16 amino acids. The ends were cut back, 5 bases at V and 0 bases at J, with 14 bases in the middle.

The TCR comes from an elderly man in good health. V and J are TRBV7-6 and TRBJ2-1, with a possible D match to TRBD2 (6 bases). Specimen: blood. The CDR3 is CASSLYTSSSYNEQFF. The DNA of the CDR3 is TGTGCCAGCAGCCTCTACACTAGCAGCTCCTACAATGAGCAGTTCTTC.